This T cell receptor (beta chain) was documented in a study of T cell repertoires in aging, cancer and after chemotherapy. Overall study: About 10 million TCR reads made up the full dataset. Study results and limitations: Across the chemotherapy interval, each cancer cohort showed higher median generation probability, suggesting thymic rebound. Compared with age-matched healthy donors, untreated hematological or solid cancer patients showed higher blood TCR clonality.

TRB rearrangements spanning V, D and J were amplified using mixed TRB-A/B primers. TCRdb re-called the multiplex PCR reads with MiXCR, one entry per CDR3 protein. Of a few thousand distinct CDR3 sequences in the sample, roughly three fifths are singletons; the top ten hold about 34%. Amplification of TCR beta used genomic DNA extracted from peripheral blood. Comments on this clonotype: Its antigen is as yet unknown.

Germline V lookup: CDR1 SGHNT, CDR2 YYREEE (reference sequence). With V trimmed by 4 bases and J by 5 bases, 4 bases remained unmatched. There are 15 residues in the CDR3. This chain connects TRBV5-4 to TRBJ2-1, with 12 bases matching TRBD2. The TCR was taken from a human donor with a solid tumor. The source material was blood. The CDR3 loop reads CASSPRTSGDNEQFF. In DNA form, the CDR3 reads TGTGCCAGCAGCCCCCGGACTAGCGGGGACAATGAGCAGTTCTTC.